This is a list of T cell receptor beta chains from one sample in a study of blood T cell repertoires in COVID-19. TCRdb's table, derived via immunoSEQ multiplex PCR, lists solely in-frame clones and lacks some. The data show 140,000 to 150,000 clones, around four fifths seen once. The sequenced material came from PBMCs or T cells enriched from blood (not recorded which). These receptors all come from a woman aged 45-65 years who had recovered from COVID-19. CDR3s include the opening cysteine and the closing phenylalanine or tryptophan. The D gene is left open where the match is weak. Clone size, where shown, is once, few, many, or a class for clones that have expanded.

V gene: TRBV7-2; J gene: TRBJ1-1; D gene: TRBD1; clone size: .; CDR3 DNA: TGTGCCAGCAGCTTACCGGGGACAGGGAAGGGCACTGAAGCTTTCTTT; CDR3 protein: CASSLPGTGKGTEAFF
V gene: TRBV2; J gene: TRBJ2-3; D gene: .; clone size: .; CDR3 DNA: TGTGCCAGCAGTGAACAGGACACAGATACGCAGTATTTT; CDR3 protein: CASSEQDTDTQYF
V gene: TRBV29-1; J gene: TRBJ1-2; D gene: TRBD1; clone size: .; CDR3 DNA: TGCAGCGTTGCTCCCCAGGGGGACGGCTACACCTTC; CDR3 protein: CSVAPQGDGYTF
V gene: TRBV2; J gene: TRBJ2-7; D gene: .; clone size: .; CDR3 DNA: TGTGCCAGCAACATACAGTCCTACGAGCAGTACTTC; CDR3 protein: CASNIQSYEQYF
V gene: TRBV7-9; J gene: TRBJ2-7; D gene: .; clone size: .; CDR3 DNA: TGTGCCAGCAGCCTCAGTGGGGCAGACGAGCAGTACTTC; CDR3 protein: CASSLSGADEQYF
V gene: TRBV27; J gene: TRBJ2-5; D gene: .; clone size: .; CDR3 DNA: TGTGCCAGCAGTTCCCCCCAGTACCAAGAGACCCAGTACTTC; CDR3 protein: CASSSPQYQETQYF
V gene: TRBV11-2; J gene: TRBJ2-1; D gene: TRBD1; clone size: once; CDR3 DNA: TGTGCCAGCAGCCCCACAGGGAGGACAGGGGCGGTTTACAATGAGCAGTTCTTC; CDR3 protein: CASSPTGRTGAVYNEQFF
V gene: TRBV2; J gene: TRBJ1-2; D gene: .; clone size: .; CDR3 DNA: TGTGCCAGCAGTAGCACGGTAGTGAAGGGCTACACCTTC; CDR3 protein: CASSSTVVKGYTF
V gene: TRBV15; J gene: TRBJ2-1; D gene: TRBD1; clone size: many; CDR3 DNA: TGTGCCACCAGCAGAGAAGACAGGGCGCTTCCCGAGCAGTTCTTC; CDR3 protein: CATSREDRALPEQFF
V gene: TRBV11-3; J gene: TRBJ2-1; D gene: .; clone size: .; CDR3 DNA: TGTGCCAGCAGCATCGGGACAACACGGAATGAGCAGTTCTTC; CDR3 protein: CASSIGTTRNEQFF